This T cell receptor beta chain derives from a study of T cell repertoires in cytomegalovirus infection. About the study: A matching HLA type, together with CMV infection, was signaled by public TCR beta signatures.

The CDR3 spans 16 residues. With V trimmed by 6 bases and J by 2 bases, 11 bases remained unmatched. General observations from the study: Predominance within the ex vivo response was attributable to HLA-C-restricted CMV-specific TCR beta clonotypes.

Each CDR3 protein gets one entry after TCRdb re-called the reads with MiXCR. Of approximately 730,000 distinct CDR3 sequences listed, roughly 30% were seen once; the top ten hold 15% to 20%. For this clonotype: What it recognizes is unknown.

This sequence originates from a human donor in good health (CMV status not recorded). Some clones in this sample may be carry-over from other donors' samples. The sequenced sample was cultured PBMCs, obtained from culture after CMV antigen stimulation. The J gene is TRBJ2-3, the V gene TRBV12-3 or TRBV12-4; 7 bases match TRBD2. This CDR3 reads CASSQVGLAVTDTQYF. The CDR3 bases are TGTGCCAGCAGCCAAGTTGGGCTAGCGGTCACAGATACGCAGTATTTT.